Below, 15 T cell receptor beta chains from the same sample are listed, as sequenced in a study of shared clonotypes between healthy human individuals. Assay used: immunoSEQ multiplex PCR; TCRdb lists only in-frame clones, some missing. The data hold about 1 million clones, with about 77% observed a single time. The sample comprised memory CD4+ T cells sorted from blood. Sample subset: CD45RA-negative fraction. All receptors derive from a man younger than 35 in good health.

This clone was seen only a few times. The chain links TRBV4-3 to TRBJ1-5; D remains ambiguous. Germline assignment: CDR1 LGHNA and CDR2 YSLEER. Trimming cost V 0 bases and J 4 bases, with 16 bases left between them. The CDR3 spans 17 residues. The DNA of the CDR3 is TGCGCCAGCAGCCAAGATAGCCACGCCACTATGAATCAGCCCCAGCATTTT. Its translation: CASSQDSHATMNQPQHF.

The gene calls are TRBV4-2 and TRBJ1-1; D is unclear. The germline gives CDR1 LGHNA, CDR2 YNFKEQ. Trimming shortened V by 1 base and J by 1 base, and 10 bases separated the two germline ends. CDR3 size: 15 residues. This chain's CDR3 is CASSQGFLGNTEAFF. CDR3 sequence (DNA): TGTGCCAGCAGCCAAGGGTTTCTGGGGAACACTGAAGCTTTCTTT.

The chain has TRBV5-1 and TRBJ1-2; 8 bases are shared with TRBD1. The CDR3 spans 16 residues. Germline-derived CDR1 and CDR2 are SGHRS and YFSETQ. J was trimmed by 2 bases and V by 4 bases; bases with no gene match: 10. CDR3 sequence reads: CASSLGTGLVNYGYTF. CDR3 sequence (DNA): TGCGCCAGCAGCCTAGGGACAGGTCTGGTAAACTATGGCTACACCTTC.

This clone has a single count. This chain links TRBV7-2 with TRBJ1-2; D is possibly TRBD1 (5 bases). Germline CDR1 reads SGHTA; CDR2 reads FQGNSA. Deletions cut 2 bases from V and 8 bases from J, with 18 bases between. The CDR3 is 15 residues long. For the CDR3, the DNA is TGTGCCAGCAGCTTAATGTTCGGGCAGGGTGGAGGCTACACCTTC. Its protein is CASSLMFGQGGGYTF.

This chain connects TRBV30 to TRBJ1-2; TRBD1 matches at 8 bases. V gave up 3 bases and J gave up 4 bases; unmatched junction bases: 7. This CDR3 is 14 amino acids long. Germline CDR1 is GTSNPN and CDR2 is SVGIG (reference sequence). CDR3 bases: TGTGCCTGGAGCCTGGACAGGGCCTTCTATGGCTACACCTTC. Translation: CAWSLDRAFYGYTF.

The chain combines TRBV4-1 with TRBJ2-6; unclear D gene. The germline V gene has CDR1 MGHRA and CDR2 YSYEKL. The CDR3 sequence is 17 residues long. Trimming removed 4 bases at V and 0 bases at J, with 13 bases between. CDR3 nucleotides: TGCGCCAGCAGCCTCTCCTTTACCAACTCTGGGGCCAACGTCCTGACTTTC. It specifies CASSLSFTNSGANVLTF.

The V call is TRBV5-4, the J call TRBJ1-1, with a weak D call TRBD1 (6 bases). Trimming shortened V by 0 bases and J by 4 bases, and 16 bases separated the two germline ends. The CDR3 has 16 amino acids. The germline CDR1 and CDR2 sequences are SGHNT and YYREEE (reference sequence). The CDR3 sequence: CASSLGDRILITEAFF. CDR3 sequence (DNA): TGTGCCAGCAGCTTGGGCGACAGGATACTGATCACTGAAGCTTTCTTT.

With respect to this clone: The junction shows a germline mismatch at one end, possibly a read error. This chain uses TRBV7-7 with TRBJ1-2; D not certain. Germline V gene data show CDR1 as SSHAT and CDR2 as FNYEAQ (reference sequence). The CDR3 is made up of 12 amino acids. Written as DNA, the CDR3 is TGTGCTAGCAGCTTAATAAACTATGGCTACACCTTC. Residues: CASSLINYGYTF.

The V call is TRBV2, the J call TRBJ1-2; D is unclear. V was pared by 4 bases and J by 7 bases, with 16 bases between. The CDR3 has 14 residues. Looked up from germline, CDR1 is SNHLY and CDR2 is FYNNEI. The CDR3 loop reads CASSGNKLVGGYTF. In DNA, the CDR3 is TGTGCCAGCAGTGGTAACAAGTTAGTGGGTGGCTACACCTTC. Full variable domain (rest looked up from reference TRBV2 and TRBJ1-2): EPEVTQTPSHQVTQMGQEVILRCVPISNHLYFYWYRQILGQKVEFLVSFYNNEISEKSEIFDDQFSVERPDGSNFTLKIRSTKLEDSAMYFCASSGNKLVGGYTFGSGTRLTVV.

The chain uses TRBV13 and TRBJ2-5; D is tentatively TRBD1 or TRBD2 (6 bases each). Germline V gene sequence: CDR1 PRHDT, CDR2 FYEKMQ (reference sequence). V was cut by 1 base and J by 5 bases, with 11 bases left in between. The CDR3 totals 14 residues. In DNA, the CDR3 is TGTGCCAGCAGCTTAGCCGGGGGCAGGGAGACCCAGTACTTC. Translating it yields CASSLAGGRETQYF.

This chain links TRBV6-1 with TRBJ2-7, with TRBD1 identical over 8 bases. Per germline, CDR1 MNHNS and CDR2 SASEGT. The CDR3 sequence is 13 residues long. Trimming took 6 bases from V and 4 from J; bases not matched to a gene: 5. This CDR3 reads CASRKTGAYEQYF. As DNA, the CDR3 is TGTGCCAGCAGGAAGACAGGGGCGTACGAGCAGTACTTC.

This chain connects TRBV6-1 to TRBJ1-4, with unresolved D. V was shortened by 2 bases and J by 8 bases, with 6 bases between the two germline ends. The CDR3 has 12 residues. CDR1 and CDR2 (germline): MNHNS, SASEGT. CDR3 residues: CASSELGEKLFF. The DNA of the CDR3 is TGTGCCAGCAGTGAATTAGGAGAAAAACTGTTTTTT.

V usage is TRBV23-1 and J usage is TRBJ2-3, with D possibly being TRBD1 (6 bases). TRBV23-1 qualifies as an ORF whose function is uncertain. This CDR3 spans 15 amino acids. With 0 bases removed from V and 3 bases from J, the gap between germline ends came to 10 bases. The CDR3 protein is CASSQSRQGTDTQYF. CDR3 sequence (DNA): TGCGCCAGCAGTCAATCGAGGCAGGGGACAGATACGCAGTATTTT.

This clone was detected only a few times. At the DNA level, this CDR3 is encoded by other sequences in the same sample as well. V usage is TRBV5-1 and J usage is TRBJ1-1; tentative D call: TRBD1 (6 bases). The CDR3 sequence is 14 residues long. Germline V gives CDR1 SGHRS, CDR2 YFSETQ. The V gene lost 0 bases and the J gene lost 5 bases, with 11 bases spanning the gap. The CDR3 nucleotides are TGCGCCAGCAGCTTGGACGGAGGGGGAACTGAAGCTTTCTTT. This gives the protein CASSLDGGGTEAFF.

V gene TRBV4-3 combines with J gene TRBJ1-6, with a possible D match to TRBD1 (5 bases). Germline V lookup: CDR1 LGHNA, CDR2 YSLEER. The CDR3 is 18 amino acids. Between the trimmed V and J ends, which lost 0 bases and 6 bases, there was a span of 18 bases. As DNA, the CDR3 is TGCGCCAGCAGCCAAGATGGGACGGATGTTATACCTAATTCACCCCTCCACTTT. Protein sequence: CASSQDGTDVIPNSPLHF.